This T cell receptor (beta chain) came from a study of shared clonotypes between healthy human individuals. Assay runs were performed at deep level. The data were produced by immunoSEQ multiplex PCR, yet TCRdb's version contains in-frame clones alone and is incomplete. The sample holds around 1.9 million clones, about 94% seen once. CD45RO-negative, CCR7-selected cells formed the naive CD8 fraction, which excluded terminally differentiated effector memory CD45RA+ cells. Germline CDR1 and CDR2: SGHRS and YFSETQ. Trimming stripped 4 bases from V and 0 bases from J, with 10 bases between. The CDR3 length is 14 residues.

Sequencing was done on a sample of naive CD8+ T cells from PBMCs. The chain employs TRBV5-1 and TRBJ1-1, with D possibly TRBD1 on 6 matching bases. The TCR originated in a man in his late teens or twenties in good health. Some clones in this sample may be carry-over from other donors' samples. CDR3 nucleotides: TGCGCCAGCAGCGGCAGGACAGTGAACACTGAAGCTTTCTTT. This gives the protein CASSGRTVNTEAFF.